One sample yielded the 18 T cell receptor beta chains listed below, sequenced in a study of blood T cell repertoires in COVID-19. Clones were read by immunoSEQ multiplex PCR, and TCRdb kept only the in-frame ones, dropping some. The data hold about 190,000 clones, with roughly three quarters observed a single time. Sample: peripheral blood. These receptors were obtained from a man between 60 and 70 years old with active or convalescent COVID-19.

The CDR3 nucleotides are TGTGCCAGCAGTGAGACAGGGAGGCAAACTAATGAAAAACTGTTTTTT. This translates into CASSETGRQTNEKLFF. J is TRBJ1-4 and V is TRBV28, with 7 nucleotides matching TRBD1. V lost 5 bases, J lost 1 base, and 7 bases stayed unmatched. The germline V gene encodes CDR1 MDHEN and CDR2 SYDVKM. The CDR3 runs to 16 residues.

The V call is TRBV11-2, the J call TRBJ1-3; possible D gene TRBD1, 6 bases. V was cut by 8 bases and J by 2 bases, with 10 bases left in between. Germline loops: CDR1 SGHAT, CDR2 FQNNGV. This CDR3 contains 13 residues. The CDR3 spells CASGDRPGNTIYF. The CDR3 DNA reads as TGTGCCAGCGGAGACAGGCCTGGAAACACCATATATTTT.

In nucleotides, the CDR3 is TGTGCCAGCAGCTTTGAGGGCGGAGAGACCCAGTACTTC. This translates into CASSFEGGETQYF. This rearrangement joins TRBV7-2 to TRBJ2-5; tentatively, D is TRBD2 (5 bases). This CDR3 is 13 amino acids long. Germline V gene lookup returns CDR1 SGHTA and CDR2 FQGNSA. V was clipped by 3 bases and J by 4 bases, with 9 bases between them.

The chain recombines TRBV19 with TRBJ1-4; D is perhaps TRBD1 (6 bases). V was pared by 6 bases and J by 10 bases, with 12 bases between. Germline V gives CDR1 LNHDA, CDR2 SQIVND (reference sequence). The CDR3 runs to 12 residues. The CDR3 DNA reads TGTGCCAGTAGGACGGACAGTGGAAAACTGTTTTTT. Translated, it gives CASRTDSGKLFF. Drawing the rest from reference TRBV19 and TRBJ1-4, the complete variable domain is DGGITQSPKYLFRKEGQNVTLSCEQNLNHDAMYWYRQDPGQGLRLIYYSQIVNDFQKGDIAEGYSVSREKKESFPLTVTSAQKNPTAFYLCASRTDSGKLFFGSGTQLSVL.

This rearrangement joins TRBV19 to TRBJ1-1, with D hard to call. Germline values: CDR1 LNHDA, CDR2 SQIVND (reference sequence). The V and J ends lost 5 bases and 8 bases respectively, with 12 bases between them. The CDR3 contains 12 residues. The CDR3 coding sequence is TGTGCCAGTAGTCCGGGAATATCCGAAGCTTTCTTT. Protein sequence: CASSPGISEAFF.

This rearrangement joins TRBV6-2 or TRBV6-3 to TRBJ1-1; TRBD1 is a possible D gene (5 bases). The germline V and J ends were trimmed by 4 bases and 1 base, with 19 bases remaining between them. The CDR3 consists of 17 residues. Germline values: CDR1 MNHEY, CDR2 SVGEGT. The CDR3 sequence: CASSSIPGRRGNTEAFF. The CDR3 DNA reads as TGTGCCAGCAGTTCCATCCCGGGACGGCGGGGGAACACTGAAGCTTTCTTT.

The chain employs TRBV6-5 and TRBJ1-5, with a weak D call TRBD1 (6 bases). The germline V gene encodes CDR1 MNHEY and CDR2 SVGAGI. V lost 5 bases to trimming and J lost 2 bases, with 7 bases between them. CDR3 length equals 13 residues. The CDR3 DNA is TGTGCCAGCAGTAGGACAGGCAATCAGCCCCAGCATTTT. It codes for CASSRTGNQPQHF.

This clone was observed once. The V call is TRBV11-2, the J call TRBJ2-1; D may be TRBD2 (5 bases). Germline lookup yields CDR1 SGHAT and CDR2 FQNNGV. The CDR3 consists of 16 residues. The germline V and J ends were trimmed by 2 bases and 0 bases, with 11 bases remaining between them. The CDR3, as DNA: TGTGCCAGCAGCTTACTTAGCGCAAGCTCCTACAATGAGCAGTTCTTC. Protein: CASSLLSASSYNEQFF.

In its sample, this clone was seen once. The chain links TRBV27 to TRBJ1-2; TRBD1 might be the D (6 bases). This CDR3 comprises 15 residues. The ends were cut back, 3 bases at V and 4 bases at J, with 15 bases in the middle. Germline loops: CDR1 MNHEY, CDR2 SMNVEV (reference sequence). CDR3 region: CASSLGYRAGYGYTF. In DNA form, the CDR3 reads TGTGCCAGCAGTTTGGGATACAGGGCTGGCTATGGCTACACCTTC.

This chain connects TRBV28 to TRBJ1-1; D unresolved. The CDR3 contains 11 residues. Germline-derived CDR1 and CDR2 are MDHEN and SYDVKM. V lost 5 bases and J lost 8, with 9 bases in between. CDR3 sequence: CASSPSGEAFF. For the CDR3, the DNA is TGTGCCAGCAGTCCCTCGGGGGAAGCTTTCTTT.

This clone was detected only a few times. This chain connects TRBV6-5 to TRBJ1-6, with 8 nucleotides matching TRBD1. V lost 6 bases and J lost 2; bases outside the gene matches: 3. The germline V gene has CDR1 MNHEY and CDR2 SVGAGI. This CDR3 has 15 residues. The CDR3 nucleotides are TGTGCCAGCAGGAGACAGGGGCCCTATAATTCACCCCTCCACTTT. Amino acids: CASRRQGPYNSPLHF.

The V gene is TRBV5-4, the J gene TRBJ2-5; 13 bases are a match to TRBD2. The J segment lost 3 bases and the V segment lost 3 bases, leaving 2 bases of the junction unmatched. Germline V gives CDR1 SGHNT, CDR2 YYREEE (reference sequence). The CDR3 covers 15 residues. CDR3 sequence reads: CASSSLAGGEETQYF. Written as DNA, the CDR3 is TGTGCCAGCAGCTCACTAGCGGGAGGGGAAGAGACCCAGTACTTC.

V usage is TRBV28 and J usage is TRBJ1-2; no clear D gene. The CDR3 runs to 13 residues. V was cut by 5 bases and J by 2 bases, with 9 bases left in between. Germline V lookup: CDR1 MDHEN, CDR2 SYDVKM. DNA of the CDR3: TGTGCCAGCAGTCAGAGGGCCAACTATGGCTACACCTTC. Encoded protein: CASSQRANYGYTF.

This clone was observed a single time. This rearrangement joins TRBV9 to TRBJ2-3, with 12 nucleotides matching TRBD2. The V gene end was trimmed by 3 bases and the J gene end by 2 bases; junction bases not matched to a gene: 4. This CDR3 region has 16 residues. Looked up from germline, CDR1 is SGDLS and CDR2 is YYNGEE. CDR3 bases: TGTGCCAGCAGCGCTACTAGCGGGAGGTCCACAGATACGCAGTATTTT. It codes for CASSATSGRSTDTQYF.

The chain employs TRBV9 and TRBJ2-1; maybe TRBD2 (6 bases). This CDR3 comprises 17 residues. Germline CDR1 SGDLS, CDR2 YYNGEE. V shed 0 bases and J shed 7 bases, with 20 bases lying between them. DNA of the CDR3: TGTGCCAGCAGCGTAGGGAGGGTCGGGCCCCGGTGGAATGAGCAGTTCTTC. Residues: CASSVGRVGPRWNEQFF. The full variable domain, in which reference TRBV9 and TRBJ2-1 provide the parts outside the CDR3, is DSGVTQTPKHLITATGQRVTLRCSPRSGDLSVYWYQQSLDQGLQFLIQYYNGEERAKGNILERFSAQQFPDLHSELNLSSLELGDSALYFCASSVGRVGPRWNEQFFGPGTRLTVL.

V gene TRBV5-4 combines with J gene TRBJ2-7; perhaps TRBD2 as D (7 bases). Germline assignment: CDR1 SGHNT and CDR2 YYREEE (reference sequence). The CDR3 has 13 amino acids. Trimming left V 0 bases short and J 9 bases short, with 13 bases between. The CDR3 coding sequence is TGTGCCAGCAGCTTGGTACGGGGGGCAAGGCAGTACTTC. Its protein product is CASSLVRGARQYF.

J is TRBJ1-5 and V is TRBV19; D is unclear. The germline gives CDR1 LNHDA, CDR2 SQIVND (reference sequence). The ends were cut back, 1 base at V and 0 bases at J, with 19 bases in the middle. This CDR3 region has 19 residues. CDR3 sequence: CASSIVGSWRADSNQPQHF. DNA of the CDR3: TGTGCCAGTAGTATAGTAGGGAGTTGGAGGGCAGATAGCAATCAGCCCCAGCATTTT.

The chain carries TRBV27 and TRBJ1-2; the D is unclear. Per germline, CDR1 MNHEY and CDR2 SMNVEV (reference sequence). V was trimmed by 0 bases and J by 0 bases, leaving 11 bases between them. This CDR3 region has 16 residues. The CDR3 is CASSLSGIGANYGYTF. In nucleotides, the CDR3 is TGTGCCAGCAGTTTATCGGGGATCGGGGCTAACTATGGCTACACCTTC.